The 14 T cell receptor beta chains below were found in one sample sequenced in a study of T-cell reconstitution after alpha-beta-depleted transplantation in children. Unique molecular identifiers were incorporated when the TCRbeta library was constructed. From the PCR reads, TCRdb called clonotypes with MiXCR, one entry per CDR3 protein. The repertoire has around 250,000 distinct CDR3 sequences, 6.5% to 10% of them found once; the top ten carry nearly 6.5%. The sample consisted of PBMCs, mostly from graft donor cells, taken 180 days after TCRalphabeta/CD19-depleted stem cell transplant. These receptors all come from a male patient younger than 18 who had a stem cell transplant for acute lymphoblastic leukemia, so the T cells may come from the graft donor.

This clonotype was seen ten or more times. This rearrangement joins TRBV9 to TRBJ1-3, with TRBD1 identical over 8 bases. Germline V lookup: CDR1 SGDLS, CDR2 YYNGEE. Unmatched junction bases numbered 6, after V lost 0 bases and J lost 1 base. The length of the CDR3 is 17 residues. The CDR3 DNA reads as TGTGCCAGCAGCGTAGATCGGACAGGGCCGTCTGGAAACACCATATATTTT. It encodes CASSVDRTGPSGNTIYF. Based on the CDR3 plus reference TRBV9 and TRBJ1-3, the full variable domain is DSGVTQTPKHLITATGQRVTLRCSPRSGDLSVYWYQQSLDQGLQFLIQYYNGEERAKGNILERFSAQQFPDLHSELNLSSLELGDSALYFCASSVDRTGPSGNTIYFGEGSWLTVV.

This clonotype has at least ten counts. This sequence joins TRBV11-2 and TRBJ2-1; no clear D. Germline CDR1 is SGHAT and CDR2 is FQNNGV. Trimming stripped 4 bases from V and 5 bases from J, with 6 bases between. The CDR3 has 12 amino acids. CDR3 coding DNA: TGTGCCAGCAGCTCCGAAGACAATGAGCAGTTCTTC. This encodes CASSSEDNEQFF.

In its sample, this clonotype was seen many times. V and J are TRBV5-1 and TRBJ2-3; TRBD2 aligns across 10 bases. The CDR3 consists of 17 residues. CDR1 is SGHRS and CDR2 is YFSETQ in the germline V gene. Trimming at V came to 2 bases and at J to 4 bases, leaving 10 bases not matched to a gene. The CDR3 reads CASSFQAGGRFSDTQYF. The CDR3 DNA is TGCGCCAGCAGCTTTCAAGCGGGGGGGCGCTTCTCAGATACGCAGTATTTT.

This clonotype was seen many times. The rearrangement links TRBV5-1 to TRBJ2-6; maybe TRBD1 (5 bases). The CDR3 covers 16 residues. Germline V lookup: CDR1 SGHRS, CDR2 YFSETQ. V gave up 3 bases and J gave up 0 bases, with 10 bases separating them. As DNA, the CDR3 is TGCGCCAGCAGCTACGGACAACTCTCTGGGGCCAACGTCCTGACTTTC. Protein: CASSYGQLSGANVLTF.

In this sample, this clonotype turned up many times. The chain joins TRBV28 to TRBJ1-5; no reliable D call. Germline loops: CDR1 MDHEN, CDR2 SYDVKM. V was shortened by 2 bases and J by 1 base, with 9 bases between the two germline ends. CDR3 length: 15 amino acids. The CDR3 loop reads CASSLLIGSNQPQHF. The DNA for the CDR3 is TGTGCCAGCAGTTTACTAATCGGCAGCAATCAGCCCCAGCATTTT.

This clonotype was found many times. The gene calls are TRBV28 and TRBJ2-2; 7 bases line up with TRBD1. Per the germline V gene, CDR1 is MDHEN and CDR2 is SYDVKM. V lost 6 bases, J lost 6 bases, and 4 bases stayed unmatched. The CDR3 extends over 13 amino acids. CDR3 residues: CASRGTGAGELFF. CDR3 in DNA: TGTGCCAGCAGGGGTACAGGGGCCGGGGAGCTGTTTTTT.

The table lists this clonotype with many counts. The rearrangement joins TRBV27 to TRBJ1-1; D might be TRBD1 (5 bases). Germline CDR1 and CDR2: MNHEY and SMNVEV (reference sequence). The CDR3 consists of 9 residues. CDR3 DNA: TGTGTCTCGACAGAGGAAGCTTTCTTT. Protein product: CVSTEEAFF.

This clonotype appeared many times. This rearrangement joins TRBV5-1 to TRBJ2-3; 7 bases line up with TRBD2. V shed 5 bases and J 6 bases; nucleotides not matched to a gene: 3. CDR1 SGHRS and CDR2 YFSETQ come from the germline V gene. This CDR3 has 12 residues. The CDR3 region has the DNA TGCGCCAGCAGTCCAGCGGGGGATACGCAGTATTTT. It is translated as CASSPAGDTQYF.

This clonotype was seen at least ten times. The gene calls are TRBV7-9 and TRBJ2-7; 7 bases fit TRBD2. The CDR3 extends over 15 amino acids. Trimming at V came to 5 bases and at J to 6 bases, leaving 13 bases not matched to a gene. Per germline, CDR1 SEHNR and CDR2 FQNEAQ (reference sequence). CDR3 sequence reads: CASSPTVGGPGEQYF. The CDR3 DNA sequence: TGTGCCAGCAGCCCGACGGTGGGAGGGCCAGGCGAGCAGTACTTC.

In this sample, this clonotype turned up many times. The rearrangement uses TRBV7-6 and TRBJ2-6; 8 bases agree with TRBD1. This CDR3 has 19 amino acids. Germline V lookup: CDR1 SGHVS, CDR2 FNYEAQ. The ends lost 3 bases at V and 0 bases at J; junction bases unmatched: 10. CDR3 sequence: CASSFGTGLIGSGANVLTF. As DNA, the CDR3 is TGTGCCAGCAGCTTCGGGACAGGCCTAATCGGCTCTGGGGCCAACGTCCTGACTTTC.

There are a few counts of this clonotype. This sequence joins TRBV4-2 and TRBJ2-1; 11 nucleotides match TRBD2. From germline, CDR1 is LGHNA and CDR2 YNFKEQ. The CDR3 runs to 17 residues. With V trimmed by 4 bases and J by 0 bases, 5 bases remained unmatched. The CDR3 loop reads CASSLGLAGSSYNEQFF. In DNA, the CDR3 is TGTGCCAGCAGCCTAGGACTAGCGGGCAGCTCCTACAATGAGCAGTTCTTC.

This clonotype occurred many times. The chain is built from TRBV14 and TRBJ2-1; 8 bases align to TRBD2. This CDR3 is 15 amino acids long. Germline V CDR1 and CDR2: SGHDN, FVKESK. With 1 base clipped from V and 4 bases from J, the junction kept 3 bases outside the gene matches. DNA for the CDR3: TGTGCCAGCAGCCAAGGTAGCGGGATTTACAATGAGCAGTTCTTC. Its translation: CASSQGSGIYNEQFF.

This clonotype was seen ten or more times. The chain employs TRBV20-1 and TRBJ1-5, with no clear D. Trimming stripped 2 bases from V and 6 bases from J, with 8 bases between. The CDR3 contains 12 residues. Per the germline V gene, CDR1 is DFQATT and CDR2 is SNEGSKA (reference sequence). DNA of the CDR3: TGCAGTGCTAGATATGAGTCTCAGCCCCAGCATTTT. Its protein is CSARYESQPQHF.

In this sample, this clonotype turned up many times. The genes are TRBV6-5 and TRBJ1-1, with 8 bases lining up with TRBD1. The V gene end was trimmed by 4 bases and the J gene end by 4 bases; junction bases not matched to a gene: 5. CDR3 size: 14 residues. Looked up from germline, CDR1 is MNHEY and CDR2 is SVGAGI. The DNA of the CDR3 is TGTGCCAGCAGTTCCTCGGACAGGGCCACTGAAGCTTTCTTT. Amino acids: CASSSSDRATEAFF.